This note documents a single T cell receptor (beta chain) sequence. Its target is unknown. The sample comes from a study of shared clonotypes between healthy human individuals. CDR1 and CDR2 (germline): MNHNS, SASEGT. The CDR3 runs 12 residues. V dropped 3 bases and J dropped 7 bases, with 9 bases sitting between them. Whole-study results and caveats: Naive CD4 clonotypes overlapped across several donors at about 5.2%.

Sequenced by immunoSEQ multiplex PCR; TCRdb stores in-frame clones only, minus some. The sample contains 2.3 million or so clones, roughly 93% of which appear only once. This clonotype was sampled from a man aged 18 to 35 in good health. Some clones in this sample may be carry-over from other donors' samples. Specimen: naive CD4+ T cells from PBMCs. Described subset: CD45RA+ positively selected. The chain has TRBV6-1 and TRBJ1-1; D may be TRBD1 (5 bases). The CDR3 spells CASSEGPSEAFF. In DNA form, the CDR3 reads TGTGCCAGCAGTGAGGGGCCCAGTGAAGCTTTCTTT.